This entry features one T cell receptor beta chain sequence. V was clipped by 1 base and J by 4 bases; unmatched bases: 11. The CDR3 consists of 17 residues. The V gene's germline CDR1 is SGHTA and CDR2 FQGTGA. Libraries were prepared by immunoSEQ multiplex PCR; TCRdb keeps only in-frame clonotypes and omits some of them. The data contain some 30,000 clones, 80% to 90% of them singletons. This entry comes from a study of T cell changes during pregnancy in multiple sclerosis. This specimen consisted of CD8+ T cells from peripheral blood mononuclear cells, obtained in the third trimester of pregnancy. The origin of this receptor is a female donor with multiple sclerosis, enrolled in a pregnancy study. V and J are TRBV7-3 and TRBJ2-3; 7 bases map to TRBD2. The DNA of the CDR3 is TGTGCCAGCAGCTTAAATCGCGGGGGAGCGGTGGCAGATACGCAGTATTTT. Encoded protein: CASSLNRGGAVADTQYF.